Shown below are 27 T cell receptor beta chains from a single sample sequenced in a study of patients and donors after allogeneic stem cell transplantation. TCRdb recomputed calls from the RT-PCR reads with MiXCR, one row per CDR3 protein. The sample yields more than 9,000 distinct CDR3 sequences, 22% seen once. The sample taken for sequencing was blood, either unsorted or a sorted T cell fraction (not recorded which). Receptor source: a human donor who was either an allogeneic HSCT recipient or a stem cell or donor lymphocyte infusion donor (not recorded which). It is not recorded whose cells these are; they may come from a transplant donor.

The chain couples TRBV6-6 to TRBJ1-1; 11 bases align to TRBD1. In germline, CDR1 is MNHNY, CDR2 SVGAGI (reference sequence). Losses at the gene ends were 6 bases for V and 2 bases for J; bases not matched to a gene: 5. The CDR3 totals 15 residues. The CDR3 DNA is TGTGCCAGCAGACCCGGACAGGGGGCCAACACTGAAGCTTTCTTT. Translated: CASRPGQGANTEAFF.

The chain recombines TRBV29-1 with TRBJ2-2; 10 nucleotides line up with TRBD2. The CDR3 covers 14 residues. The germline CDR1 and CDR2 sequences are SQVTM and ANQGSEA. J lost 3 bases, V lost 6 bases, and 4 bases had no gene match. The CDR3 region is CSVVAGGYTGELFF. CDR3 bases: TGCAGCGTAGTAGCGGGGGGTTACACCGGGGAGCTGTTTTTT.

This clonotype was counted many times. The V gene is TRBV9, the J gene TRBJ1-2; no clear D. CDR1 SGDLS and CDR2 YYNGEE come from the germline V gene. V was trimmed by 0 bases and J by 3 bases, leaving 12 bases between them. The CDR3 covers 15 residues. The CDR3 loop is CASSVVPTGDYGYTF. As DNA, the CDR3 is TGTGCCAGCAGCGTAGTACCAACGGGAGACTATGGCTACACCTTC.

In its sample, this clonotype was seen many times. The chain couples TRBV6-1 to TRBJ1-5; TRBD1 is a possible D gene (6 bases). The CDR3 is 16 residues long. The V gene lost 4 bases and the J gene lost 0 bases, with 13 bases spanning the gap. Germline V gives CDR1 MNHNS, CDR2 SASEGT. The CDR3 bases are TGTGCCAGCAGTGGAGGTCCAGGGGATAGCAATCAGCCCCAGCATTTT. This encodes CASSGGPGDSNQPQHF.

This rearrangement joins TRBV20-1 to TRBJ1-1; D perhaps matches TRBD1 (5 bases). Germline V gene data show CDR1 as DFQATT and CDR2 as SNEGSKA (reference sequence). The CDR3 is 14 residues long. The V end lost 2 bases, the J end lost 2 bases, and 12 bases lay between the germline ends. The CDR3 bases are TGCAGTGCTAGAAAGGGGAATTCCAACACTGAAGCTTTCTTT. Amino acids: CSARKGNSNTEAFF.

The J gene is TRBJ1-2, the V gene TRBV11-2; tentatively, D is TRBD1 (5 bases). Germline V gives CDR1 SGHAT, CDR2 FQNNGV. This CDR3 is built from 16 residues. V was trimmed by 0 bases and J by 2 bases, leaving 13 bases between them. The CDR3 reads CASSLEGGADNYGYTF. The CDR3 DNA follows: TGTGCCAGCAGCTTAGAAGGTGGGGCGGACAACTATGGCTACACCTTC.

The table lists this clonotype with a few counts. The chain recombines TRBV6-2 or TRBV6-3 with TRBJ1-2; D unclear. CDR3 length: 12 amino acids. The germline V gene encodes CDR1 MNHEY and CDR2 SVGEGT. V lost 6 bases and J lost 0, with 5 bases in between. Here the CDR3 DNA reads TGTGCCAGCAGACCAGCTAACTATGGCTACACCTTC. Translated: CASRPANYGYTF.

V gene TRBV4-2 combines with J gene TRBJ2-2; D is unresolved. Germline V gene lookup returns CDR1 LGHNA and CDR2 YNFKEQ. There are 17 residues in the CDR3. Trimming pared 1 base from V and 0 bases from J, leaving 12 bases between. The CDR3 DNA sequence: TGTGCCAGCAGCCAAGCTCCGTTGGCGTCGAACACCGGGGAGCTGTTTTTT. This codes for CASSQAPLASNTGELFF.

This clonotype was found a few times. V usage is TRBV4-3 and J usage is TRBJ2-7; D call uncertain. The CDR3 extends over 16 amino acids. Germline-derived CDR1 and CDR2 are LGHNA and YSLEER. The V and J ends lost 0 bases and 2 bases respectively, with 14 bases between them. CDR3 sequence reads: CASSQDARVPTYEQYF. Written as DNA, the CDR3 is TGCGCCAGCAGCCAAGATGCTAGGGTGCCCACCTACGAGCAGTACTTC.

This clonotype came up many times. CDR3 loop: CASRTGGNTEAFF. CDR3 nucleotides: TGTGCCAGCAGAACAGGGGGGAACACTGAAGCTTTCTTT. The chain recombines TRBV12-3 or TRBV12-4 with TRBJ1-1; 8 bases align to TRBD1. Trimming cost V 6 bases and J 1 base; bases outside gene matches: 1. The CDR3 length is 13 residues.

This clonotype was picked up a small number of times. The chain is built from TRBV3-1 and TRBJ2-3; a weak D match, TRBD1 (6 bases). The CDR3 runs to 15 residues. CDR1 is LGHDT, CDR2 YNNKEL, per germline (reference sequence). V lost 1 base and J lost 2, with 10 bases in between. This CDR3 reads CASSQGGTTTDTQYF. CDR3 coding DNA: TGTGCCAGCAGCCAAGGAGGGACAACCACAGATACGCAGTATTTT.

Only a few counts were recorded for this clonotype. V and J are TRBV9 and TRBJ2-3; 8 bases fit TRBD1. With 2 bases clipped from V and 1 base from J, the junction kept 3 bases outside the gene matches. The CDR3 totals 15 residues. Germline V gene data show CDR1 as SGDLS and CDR2 as YYNGEE. CDR3 sequence: CASSVQGARTDTQYF. The CDR3 nucleotides read TGTGCCAGCAGCGTGCAGGGGGCCCGCACAGATACGCAGTATTTT.

This clonotype was observed a few times. The chain carries TRBV5-1 and TRBJ2-3; 8 positions match TRBD2. CDR3 length: 16 residues. Germline CDR1 and CDR2: SGHRS and YFSETQ. Trimming at V came to 6 bases and at J to 6 bases, leaving 15 bases not matched to a gene. The CDR3 DNA is TGCGCCAGCACCTCGACGATCGGGGGGGCCGGCGATACGCAGTATTTT. It codes for CASTSTIGGAGDTQYF.

This clonotype was found a few times. V is TRBV11-2 and J is TRBJ1-4, with D perhaps matching TRBD1 (6 bases). This CDR3 spans 17 amino acids. Germline V lookup: CDR1 SGHAT, CDR2 FQNNGV. Trimming took off 2 bases at V and 2 bases at J, with 15 bases between the two ends. The CDR3 is CASSLNTGRPTNEKLFF. The CDR3, as DNA: TGTGCCAGCAGCTTAAATACAGGGCGACCCACTAATGAAAAACTGTTTTTT.

There are a few counts of this clonotype. The V and J genes are TRBV20-1 and TRBJ1-1; D is unresolved. V gave up 0 bases and J gave up 7 bases, with 9 bases separating them. This CDR3 contains 12 residues. Germline V lookup: CDR1 DFQATT, CDR2 SNEGSKA (reference sequence). The CDR3 here is CSARDGNREAFF. In DNA, the CDR3 is TGCAGTGCTAGAGATGGTAACCGTGAAGCTTTCTTT.

V is TRBV18 and J is TRBJ2-7; 11 positions match TRBD1. After removal of 2 bases from V and 6 bases from J, the junction contained 9 bases not matched to a gene. CDR1 is KGHSH and CDR2 is LQKENI in the germline V gene. CDR3 length: 16 residues. CDR3 region: CASSPLFGQGASEQYF. CDR3 coding DNA: TGTGCCAGCTCACCATTATTCGGACAGGGGGCGTCCGAGCAGTACTTC.

This clonotype turned up a few times. The chain has TRBV3-1 and TRBJ2-2; 10 positions agree with TRBD1. The V gene's germline CDR1 is LGHDT and CDR2 YNNKEL (reference sequence). V trimming: 3 bases; J trimming: 6 bases; junction bases outside the gene matches: 10. The CDR3 consists of 17 residues. The CDR3 spells CASSHYPTGTGAGELFF. The CDR3 coding sequence is TGTGCCAGCAGCCATTACCCTACCGGGACAGGGGCCGGGGAGCTGTTTTTT.

The chain employs TRBV11-2 and TRBJ1-1; D may be TRBD1 (6 bases). Germline V CDR1 and CDR2: SGHAT, FQNNGV. The CDR3 is made up of 14 amino acids. V was pared by 1 base and J by 1 base, with 7 bases between. CDR3 in amino acids: CASSLVQGNTEAFF. Written as DNA, the CDR3 is TGTGCCAGCAGCTTAGTACAGGGGAACACTGAAGCTTTCTTT.

This clonotype turned up a few times. The chain is built from TRBV10-3 and TRBJ1-1; possibly TRBD1 for D (5 bases). From germline, CDR1 is ENHRY and CDR2 SYGVKD. Trimming removed 0 bases at V and 4 bases at J, with 15 bases between. CDR3 size: 16 residues. In nucleotides, the CDR3 is TGTGCCATCAGTGAGTCGGTCGGGGGGAAGGGCACTGAAGCTTTCTTT. Amino acids: CAISESVGGKGTEAFF.

The V and J genes are TRBV7-8 and TRBJ1-1, with D maybe TRBD1 (5 bases). Germline V lookup: CDR1 SGHVS, CDR2 FQNEAQ. The V end was cut by 5 bases, the J end by 0 bases, with 13 bases between. The CDR3 consists of 15 residues. Here the CDR3 reads CASSPSGGVNTEAFF. The DNA for the CDR3 is TGTGCCAGCAGCCCGAGCGGAGGGGTGAACACTGAAGCTTTCTTT.

This clonotype was found a few times. This rearrangement joins TRBV14 to TRBJ1-6, with D perhaps TRBD1 (6 bases). Germline CDR1 SGHDN, CDR2 FVKESK. The CDR3 runs to 19 residues. The ends were cut back, 0 bases at V and 7 bases at J, with 22 bases in the middle. This CDR3 is CASSQESVFVKGDNSPLHF. The CDR3 bases are TGTGCCAGCAGCCAAGAGTCTGTCTTTGTCAAGGGGGACAATTCACCCCTCCACTTT.

The chain couples TRBV20-1 to TRBJ1-2; D unclear. CDR1 and CDR2 from the germline V gene are DFQATT and SNEGSKA (reference sequence). Trimming removed 0 bases from V and 3 bases from J, with 17 bases in between. The CDR3 runs to 16 residues. DNA for the CDR3: TGCAGTGCTAGAGATTTCAGATCAGCCCAGGACTATGGCTACACCTTC. Translation: CSARDFRSAQDYGYTF.

J is TRBJ2-1 and V is TRBV20-1; tentative D call: TRBD1 (6 bases). CDR3 length: 16 residues. Germline lookup yields CDR1 DFQATT and CDR2 SNEGSKA (reference sequence). Trimming stripped 1 base from V and 6 bases from J, with 19 bases between. CDR3 DNA sequence: TGCAGTGCTAGAGCCTTAACAGGGTCGGGCAGCAATGAGCAGTTCTTC. Amino acids: CSARALTGSGSNEQFF.

This clonotype was seen only a few times. CDR3 DNA sequence: TGTGCCAGCAGTTATGGAGTTCTCCCTGGAAACACCATATATTTT. This encodes CASSYGVLPGNTIYF. This rearrangement joins TRBV6-5 to TRBJ1-3, with D hard to call. Deletions cut 3 bases from V and 2 bases from J, with 11 bases between. CDR3 length: 15 amino acids. Germline assignment: CDR1 MNHEY and CDR2 SVGAGI.

This clonotype turned up a few times. V gene TRBV19 combines with J gene TRBJ2-3; 10 bases align to TRBD1. Per the germline V gene, CDR1 is LNHDA and CDR2 is SQIVND (reference sequence). The CDR3 totals 18 residues. J lost 5 bases, V lost 6 bases, and 17 bases had no gene match. The CDR3 is CASRTSGWGTGAGDTQYF. CDR3 DNA: TGTGCCAGTAGAACCTCTGGGTGGGGGACAGGGGCTGGAGATACGCAGTATTTT.

This clonotype was picked up many times. V usage is TRBV27 and J usage is TRBJ1-5; D unclear. V gave up 6 bases and J gave up 0 bases, with 6 bases separating them. This CDR3 spans 13 amino acids. Germline CDR1 reads MNHEY; CDR2 reads SMNVEV (reference sequence). The CDR3 sequence: CASSPYSNQPQHF. The CDR3, as DNA: TGTGCCAGCAGCCCATATAGCAATCAGCCCCAGCATTTT.

The CDR3 reads CASSQVGGNTIYF. The CDR3 nucleotides read TGTGCCAGCAGCCAAGTAGGTGGAAACACCATATATTTT. This chain uses TRBV3-1 with TRBJ1-3, with no clear D. V was pared by 1 base and J by 3 bases, with 4 bases between. Germline CDR1 reads LGHDT; CDR2 reads YNNKEL (reference sequence). The CDR3 runs 13 residues.